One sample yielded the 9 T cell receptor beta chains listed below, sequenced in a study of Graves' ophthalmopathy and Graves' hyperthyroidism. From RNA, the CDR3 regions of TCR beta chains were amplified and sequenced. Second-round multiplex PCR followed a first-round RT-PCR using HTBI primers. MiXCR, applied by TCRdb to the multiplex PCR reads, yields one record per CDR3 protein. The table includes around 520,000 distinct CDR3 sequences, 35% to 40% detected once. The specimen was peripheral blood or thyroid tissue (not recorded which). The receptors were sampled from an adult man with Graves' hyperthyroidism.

The CDR3 region is CASSPLGTGVGEQYF. CDR3 DNA: TGTGCCAGCAGCCCTCTAGGGACAGGGGTGGGCGAGCAGTACTTC. The rearrangement joins TRBV7-8 to TRBJ2-7; the match to TRBD1 covers 10 bases. This CDR3 region has 15 residues. V shed 5 bases, J shed 6 bases, and the junction held 10 bases outside the gene matches. Germline-derived CDR1 and CDR2 are SGHVS and FQNEAQ.

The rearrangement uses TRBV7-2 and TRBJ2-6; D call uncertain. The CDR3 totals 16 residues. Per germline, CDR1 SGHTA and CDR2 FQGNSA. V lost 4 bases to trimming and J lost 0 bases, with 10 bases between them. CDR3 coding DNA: TGTGCCAGCAGCTCATATATACTCTCTGGGGCCAACGTCCTGACTTTC. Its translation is CASSSYILSGANVLTF.

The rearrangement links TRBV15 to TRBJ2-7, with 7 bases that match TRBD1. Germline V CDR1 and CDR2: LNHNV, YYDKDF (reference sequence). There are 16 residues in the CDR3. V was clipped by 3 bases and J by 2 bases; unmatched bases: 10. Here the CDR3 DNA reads TGTGCCACCAGCAGCGTTCACAGGGACAGCCCCTACGAGCAGTACTTC. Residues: CATSSVHRDSPYEQYF.

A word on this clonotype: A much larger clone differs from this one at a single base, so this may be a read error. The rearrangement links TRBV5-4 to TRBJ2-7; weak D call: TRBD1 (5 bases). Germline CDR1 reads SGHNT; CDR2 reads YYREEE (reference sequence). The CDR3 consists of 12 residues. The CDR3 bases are TGTGCCACCAAGATCCAAGGGGATGAGCAGCACTTC. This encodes CATKIQGDEQHF.

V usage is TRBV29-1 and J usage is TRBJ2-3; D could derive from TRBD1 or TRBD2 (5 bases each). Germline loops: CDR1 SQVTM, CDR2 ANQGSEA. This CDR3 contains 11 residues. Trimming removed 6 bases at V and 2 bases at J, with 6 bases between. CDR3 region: CSVGDTDTQYF. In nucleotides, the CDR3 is TGCAGCGTGGGGGACACAGATACGCAGTATTTT.

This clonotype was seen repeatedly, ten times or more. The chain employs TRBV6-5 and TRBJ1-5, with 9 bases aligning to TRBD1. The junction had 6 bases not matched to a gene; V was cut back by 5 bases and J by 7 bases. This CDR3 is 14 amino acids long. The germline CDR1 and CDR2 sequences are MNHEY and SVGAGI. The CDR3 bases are TGTGCCAGCAGTAAGGGACAGGGCGTCCAGCCCCAGCATTTT. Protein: CASSKGQGVQPQHF.

CDR3 nucleotides: TGTGCCAGCAGCTTAGGGCGGGGATACAATGAGCAGTTCTTC. Translation gives CASSLGRGYNEQFF. This rearrangement joins TRBV7-9 to TRBJ2-7; TRBD2 might be the D (6 bases). Gene TRBJ2-1 matches the end of the DNA better, so the J call may be wrong. The CDR3 spans 14 residues. Germline assignment: CDR1 SEHNR and CDR2 FQNEAQ (reference sequence).

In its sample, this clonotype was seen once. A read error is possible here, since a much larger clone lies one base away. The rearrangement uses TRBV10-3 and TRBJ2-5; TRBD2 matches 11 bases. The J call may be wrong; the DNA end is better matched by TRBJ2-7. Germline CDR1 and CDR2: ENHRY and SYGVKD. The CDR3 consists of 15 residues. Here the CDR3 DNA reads TGTGCCAGCAGGGAACAACTAGCGGGGGCCTGCGAGCAGTACTTC. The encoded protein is CASREQLAGACEQYF.

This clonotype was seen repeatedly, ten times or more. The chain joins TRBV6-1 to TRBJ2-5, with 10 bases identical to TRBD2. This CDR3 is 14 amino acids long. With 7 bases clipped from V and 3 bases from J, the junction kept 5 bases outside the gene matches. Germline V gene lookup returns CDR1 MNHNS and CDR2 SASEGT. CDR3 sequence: CASNRAGGEETQYF. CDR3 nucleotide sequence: TGTGCCAGCAACCGAGCGGGAGGGGAAGAGACCCAGTACTTC.